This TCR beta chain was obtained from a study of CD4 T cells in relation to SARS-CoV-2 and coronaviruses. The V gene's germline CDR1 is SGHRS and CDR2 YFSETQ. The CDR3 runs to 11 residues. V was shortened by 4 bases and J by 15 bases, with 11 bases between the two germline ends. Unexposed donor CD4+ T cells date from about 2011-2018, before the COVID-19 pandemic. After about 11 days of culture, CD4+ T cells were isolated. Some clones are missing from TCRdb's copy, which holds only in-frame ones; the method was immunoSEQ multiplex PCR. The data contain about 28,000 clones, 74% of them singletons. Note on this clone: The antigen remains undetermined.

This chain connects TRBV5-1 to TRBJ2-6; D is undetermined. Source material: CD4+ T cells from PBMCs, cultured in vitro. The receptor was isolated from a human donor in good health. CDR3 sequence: CASSLLEDLTF. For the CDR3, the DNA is TGCGCCAGCAGCCTGCTCGAAGACCTGACTTTC.